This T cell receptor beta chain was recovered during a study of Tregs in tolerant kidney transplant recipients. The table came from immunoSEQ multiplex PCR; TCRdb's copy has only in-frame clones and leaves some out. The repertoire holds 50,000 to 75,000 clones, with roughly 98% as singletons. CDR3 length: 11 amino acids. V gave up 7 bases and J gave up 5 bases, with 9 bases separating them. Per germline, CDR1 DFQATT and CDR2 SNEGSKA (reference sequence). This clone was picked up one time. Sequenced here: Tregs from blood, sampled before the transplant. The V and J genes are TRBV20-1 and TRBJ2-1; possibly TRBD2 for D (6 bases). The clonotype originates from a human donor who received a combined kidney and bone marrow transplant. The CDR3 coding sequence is TGCAGTGTGGGGGGTAACAATGAGCAGTTCTTC. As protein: CSVGGNNEQFF.